This is a list of T cell receptor beta chains from one sample in a study of tumor T cells in aggressive B-cell lymphoma. TCRdb's table, derived via immunoSEQ multiplex PCR, lists solely in-frame clones and lacks some. The repertoire holds approximately 5,600 clones, with around 94% as singletons. The sequencing sample was made of tumor tissue. The source is an adult with diffuse large B cell lymphoma. The CDR3 runs from the conserved cysteine through the conserved F or W. A D gene is named only where the DNA matches it firmly. For some rows the clone size is stated as once, few or many, or as a class when expanded; others skip it.

-,once,TRBV13,TRBJ2-2,CASSLRVGDSGTGELFF,TGTGCCAGCAGCTTAAGGGTGGGTGACTCGGGGACCGGGGAGCTGTTTTTT
-,-,TRBV21-1,TRBJ2-3,CASSKDEGAGDTQYF,TGTGCCAGCAGCAAAGACGAGGGGGCTGGAGATACGCAGTATTTT
TRBD1,-,TRBV4-2,TRBJ1-1,CASRTGLNTEAFF,TGTGCCAGCAGGACAGGGTTGAACACTGAAGCTTTCTTT
-,-,TRBV7-2,TRBJ1-2,CASSSPTGGYGYTF,TGTGCCAGCAGCTCCCCCACCGGGGGTTATGGCTACACTTTC
TRBD1,few,TRBV5-4,TRBJ1-3,CASSRDPGQISGNTIYF,TGTGCCAGCAGCCGAGACCCGGGACAGATCTCTGGAAACACCATATATTTT
-,-,TRBV6-6,TRBJ2-2,CASMSAGELFF,TGTGCCAGCATGAGCGCCGGGGAGCTGTTTTTT
-,-,TRBV5-1,TRBJ1-2,CASSLSPSTVNGYTF,TGCGCCAGCAGCTTGTCCCCCTCGACAGTGAATGGCTACACCTTC
TRBD1,-,TRBV4-2,TRBJ1-2,CASSLNLPGQGDSDGYTF,TGTGCCAGCAGCCTAAACCTACCGGGACAGGGCGACTCCGATGGCTACACCTTC
-,-,TRBV10-1,TRBJ2-5,CASSESAGRRYF,TGCGCCAGCAGTGAGTCGGCGGGACGGAGGTACTTC
-,-,TRBV18,TRBJ1-5,CASSPRREGLSNQPQHF,TGTGCCAGCTCACCACGGAGGGAGGGATTGAGCAATCAGCCCCAGCATTTT
TRBD2,-,TRBV4-1,TRBJ2-3,CASSQEKLAGGSYTDTQYF,TGCGCCAGCAGCCAAGAGAAACTAGCGGGAGGTTCGTACACAGATACGCAGTATTTT
TRBD2,-,TRBV4-2,TRBJ2-1,CASSQEAGPYNEQFF,TGTGCCAGCAGCCAAGAAGCGGGGCCCTACAATGAGCAGTTCTTC
-,-,TRBV7-3,TRBJ2-7,CASSPNARAISYEQYF,TGTGCCAGCAGCCCCAACGCCAGGGCTATTTCCTACGAGCAGTACTTC
-,once,TRBV15,TRBJ2-1,CATSRGGTAYNEQFF,TGTGCCACCAGCAGAGGCGGGACAGCCTACAATGAGCAGTTCTTC
TRBD2,-,TRBV2,TRBJ2-3,CASSRLATDTQYF,TGTGCCAGCAGTCGACTAGCAACAGATACGCAGTATTTT
-,-,TRBV7-9,TRBJ2-7,CASSSPSAYEQYF,TGTGCCAGCAGCTCCCCAAGCGCCTACGAGCAGTACTTC
-,-,TRBV4-3,TRBJ2-7,CASSQDVSSYEQYF,TGCGCCAGCAGCCAAGATGTCAGCTCCTACGAGCAGTACTTC
TRBD2,-,TRBV4-1,TRBJ2-1,CASSRPGTSRQEFF,TGCGCCAGCAGCAGACCCGGGACTAGCCGACAGGAGTTCTTC
TRBD2,-,TRBV6-5,TRBJ2-7,CASSGLAGAAYEQYF,TGTGCCAGCAGTGGACTAGCGGGGGCCGCCTACGAGCAGTACTTC
-,-,TRBV7-8,TRBJ2-4,CASSLRFGDLAKNIQYF,TGTGCCAGCAGCTTACGGTTCGGGGATCTAGCCAAAAACATTCAGTACTTC
TRBD1,-,TRBV28,TRBJ1-1,CASSTGGGTEAFF,TGTGCCAGCAGCACAGGGGGAGGCACTGAAGCTTTCTTT
-,-,TRBV7-2,TRBJ2-7,CASNLTGLGAYEQYF,TGTGCCAGCAACTTAACAGGGTTAGGGGCCTACGAGCAGTACTTC
-,-,TRBV2,TRBJ2-7,CASTRQDTGYEQYF,TGTGCCAGCACCAGACAGGATACGGGCTACGAGCAGTACTTC
TRBD1,-,TRBV6-1,TRBJ1-5,CASSEIFRDRGRGQPQHF,TGTGCCAGCAGTGAAATCTTCCGGGACAGGGGCCGGGGTCAGCCCCAGCATTTT
-,-,TRBV7-3,TRBJ1-1,CASSLTGSLNTEAFF,TGTGCCAGCAGCTTAACAGGGAGCCTGAACACTGAAGCTTTCTTT
-,-,TRBV7-2,TRBJ2-3,CASSLGSRATDTQYF,TGTGCCAGCAGCTTAGGATCCAGGGCCACAGATACGCAGTATTTT
TRBD1,-,TRBV7-9,TRBJ1-5,CASSTGGPNQPQHF,TGTGCCAGCAGTACAGGGGGCCCCAATCAGCCCCAGCATTTT
TRBD1,-,TRBV4-1,TRBJ2-2,CASSQGTGYTGELFF,TGCGCCAGCAGCCAAGGGACAGGGTACACCGGGGAGCTGTTTTTT
TRBD2,-,TRBV28,TRBJ2-1,CASSTPGTSGRGSIRVNEQFF,TGTGCCAGCAGTACCCCCGGGACTAGCGGGAGGGGGTCCATCCGGGTCAATGAGCAGTTCTTC
TRBD1,-,TRBV9,TRBJ2-1,CASSVAGTGDNEQFF,TGTGCCAGCAGCGTAGCCGGGACAGGCGACAATGAGCAGTTCTTC
TRBD1,-,TRBV9,TRBJ2-2,CASSVTGGEGNTGELFF,TGTGCCAGCAGCGTGACAGGGGGCGAAGGGAACACCGGGGAGCTGTTTTTT
TRBD2,-,TRBV5-1,TRBJ2-5,CASSPGLAVIQETQYF,TGCGCCAGCAGCCCCGGACTAGCGGTTATTCAAGAGACCCAGTACTTC
-,-,TRBV27,TRBJ2-7,CASSLPRQVMVSYEQYF,TGTGCCAGCAGTTTACCCCGACAGGTAATGGTTTCCTACGAGCAGTACTTC
-,once,TRBV11-2,TRBJ1-2,CASSLESYGYTF,TGTGCCAGCAGCTTGGAGAGCTATGGCTACACCTTC
TRBD2,-,TRBV14,TRBJ2-5,CASSQSLTSGGQETQYF,TGTGCCAGCAGCCAATCTTTGACTAGCGGGGGCCAAGAGACCCAGTACTTC
-,-,TRBV4-3,TRBJ2-1,CASSQGQVPYNEQFF,TGCGCCAGCAGCCAAGGACAGGTCCCTTACAATGAGCAGTTCTTC
TRBD2,-,TRBV19,TRBJ2-1,CASSIFLAGDNEQFF,TGTGCCAGTAGTATTTTCCTAGCGGGGGACAATGAGCAGTTCTTC
-,-,TRBV23-1,TRBJ1-4,CASRGGAAYEKLFF,TGCGCCAGCCGTGGGGGGGCCGCCTATGAAAAACTGTTTTTT
-,-,TRBV9,TRBJ1-2,CASRAGGGNNYGYTF,TGTGCCAGCAGGGCGGGCGGGGGGAATAACTATGGCTACACCTTC
-,-,TRBV9,TRBJ1-1,CASSAGRGAAMNTEAFF,TGTGCCAGCAGCGCGGGGAGGGGGGCTGCCATGAACACTGAAGCTTTCTTT
TRBD1,once,TRBV7-2,TRBJ1-5,CASSTATGTLGQPQHF,TGTGCCAGCAGCACCGCGACAGGGACGCTGGGTCAGCCCCAGCATTTT